This entry concerns a single T cell receptor beta chain. Its antigen is unknown. TCR alpha and TCR beta cDNA libraries carrying sample barcodes and UMIs came from 5'RACE with constant-segment primers. TCRdb passed the 5' RACE reads through MiXCR, listing each CDR3 protein once. Among about 430,000 distinct CDR3 sequences listed, about 24% were seen once. The source of the sample is a study of T-cell memory formation after mild COVID-19. Study information: TCR clusters were mostly confined to one donor each.

General observations from the study: Memory sampled before infection contained some responding clones, suggesting cross-reactive memory joined.

Germline V gives CDR1 SGHRS, CDR2 YFSETQ. The CDR3 has 14 residues. The ends were cut back, 2 bases at V and 10 bases at J, with 16 bases in the middle. Sequenced material: PBMCs or a T cell subset sorted from them (not recorded which). V gene TRBV5-1 combines with J gene TRBJ2-1; possibly TRBD1 or TRBD2 for D (5 bases each). The TCR sequence derives from an adult woman who had mild COVID-19 (a few samples of this study predate the infection). Cell type and time point are not known. The CDR3 DNA reads as TGCGCCAGCAGCTTAACCGGGGCCCAGGAGGAGCAGTTCTTC. Translated: CASSLTGAQEEQFF.